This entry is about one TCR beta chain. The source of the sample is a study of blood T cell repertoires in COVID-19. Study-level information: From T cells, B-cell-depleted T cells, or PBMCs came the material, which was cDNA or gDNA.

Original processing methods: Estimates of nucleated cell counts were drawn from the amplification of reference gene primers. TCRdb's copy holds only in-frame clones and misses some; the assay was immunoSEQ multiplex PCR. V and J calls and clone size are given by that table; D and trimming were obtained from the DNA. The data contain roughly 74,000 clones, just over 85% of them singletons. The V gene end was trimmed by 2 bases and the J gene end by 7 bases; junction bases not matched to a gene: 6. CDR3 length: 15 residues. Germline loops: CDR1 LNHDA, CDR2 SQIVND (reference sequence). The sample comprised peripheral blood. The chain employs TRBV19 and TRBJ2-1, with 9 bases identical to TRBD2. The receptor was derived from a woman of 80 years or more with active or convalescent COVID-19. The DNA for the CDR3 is TGTGCCAGTAGTATAACCCTAGCGGGATTGAATGAGCAGTTCTTC. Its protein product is CASSITLAGLNEQFF.